This T cell receptor (beta chain) was recovered during a study of Ad26.COV2.S vaccination and SARS-CoV-2 variants. Turning to the study itself: Once or twice, 56 days apart, Ad26.COV2.S was delivered intramuscularly. Findings and limits, study-wide: Higher spike-specific TCR breadth was found in vaccine recipients than in placebo recipients.

Regarding this clone: Its antigen is unknown.

Germline V lookup: CDR1 SGHKS, CDR2 YYEKEE (reference sequence). The CDR3 is 14 amino acids. Trimming left V 1 base short and J 2 bases short, with 8 bases between. Some clones are missing from TCRdb's copy, which holds only in-frame ones; the method was immunoSEQ multiplex PCR. The sample gives about 400,000 clones, about 89% of which show up once; around 1.8% is in the top ten. Treatment: around 19 received Ad26.COV2.S at low or high dose, single or two shots; roughly 5 received placebo; per-sample allocation not given. Sampling happened 63 days after the first vaccine or placebo injection. The V gene is TRBV5-5, the J gene TRBJ2-3; no reliable D call. The clonotype comes from a person aged 18-65 years who received the Ad26.COV2.S COVID-19 vaccine or a placebo. Sequenced here: peripheral blood, sampled in a trial of Ad26.COV2.S vaccine versus placebo. CDR3: CASSLSLDTDTQYF. The CDR3 DNA reads TGTGCCAGCAGCTTGTCATTAGACACAGATACGCAGTATTTT.